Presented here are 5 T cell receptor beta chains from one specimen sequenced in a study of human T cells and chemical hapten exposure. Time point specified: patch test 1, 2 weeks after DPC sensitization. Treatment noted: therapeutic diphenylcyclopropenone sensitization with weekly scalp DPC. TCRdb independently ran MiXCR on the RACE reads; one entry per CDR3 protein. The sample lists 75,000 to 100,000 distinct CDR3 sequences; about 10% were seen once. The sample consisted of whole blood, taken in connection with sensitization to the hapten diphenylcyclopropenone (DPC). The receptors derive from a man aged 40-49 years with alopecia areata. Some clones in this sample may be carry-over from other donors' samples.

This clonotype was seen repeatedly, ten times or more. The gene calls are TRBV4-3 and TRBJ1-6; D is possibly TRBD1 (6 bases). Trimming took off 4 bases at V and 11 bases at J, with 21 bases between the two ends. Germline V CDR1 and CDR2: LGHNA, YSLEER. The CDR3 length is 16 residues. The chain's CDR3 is CASSPQRQDHLTPLHF. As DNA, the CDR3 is TGCGCCAGCAGCCCACAAAGACAGGACCATTTAACACCCCTCCACTTT.

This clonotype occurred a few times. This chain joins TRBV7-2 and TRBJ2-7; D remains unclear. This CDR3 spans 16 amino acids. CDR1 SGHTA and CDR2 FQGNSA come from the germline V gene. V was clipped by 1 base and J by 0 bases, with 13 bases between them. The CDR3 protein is CASSLESRTPSYEQYV. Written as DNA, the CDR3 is TGTGCCAGCAGCTTAGAATCTCGGACGCCCTCCTACGAGCAGTACGTC.

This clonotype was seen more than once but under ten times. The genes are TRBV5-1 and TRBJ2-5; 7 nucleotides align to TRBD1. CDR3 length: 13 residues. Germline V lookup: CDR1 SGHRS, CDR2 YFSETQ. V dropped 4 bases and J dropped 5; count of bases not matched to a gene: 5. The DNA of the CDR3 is TGCGCCAGCAGCCGAGGGACAGAGGAGACCCAGTACTTC. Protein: CASSRGTEETQYF. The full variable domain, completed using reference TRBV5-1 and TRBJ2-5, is KAGVTQTPRYLIKTRGQQVTLSCSPISGHRSVSWYQQTPGQGLQFLFEYFSETQRNKGNFPGRFSGRQFSNSRSEMNVSTLELGDSALYLCASSRGTEETQYFGPGTRLLVL.

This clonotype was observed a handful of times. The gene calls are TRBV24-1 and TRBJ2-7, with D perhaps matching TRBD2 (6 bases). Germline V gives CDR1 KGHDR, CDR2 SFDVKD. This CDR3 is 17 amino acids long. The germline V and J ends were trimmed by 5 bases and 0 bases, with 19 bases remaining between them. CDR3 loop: CATSARQGTPTSYEQYF. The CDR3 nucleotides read TGTGCCACCAGTGCCCGCCAAGGGACTCCTACCTCCTACGAGCAGTACTTC.

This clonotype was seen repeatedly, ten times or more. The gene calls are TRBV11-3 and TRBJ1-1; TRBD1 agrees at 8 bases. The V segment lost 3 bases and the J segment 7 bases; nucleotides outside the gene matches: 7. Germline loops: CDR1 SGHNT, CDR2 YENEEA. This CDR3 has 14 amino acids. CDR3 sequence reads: CASSFTGGVDEAFF. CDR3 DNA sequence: TGTGCCAGCAGCTTTACAGGGGGAGTAGATGAAGCTTTCTTT.